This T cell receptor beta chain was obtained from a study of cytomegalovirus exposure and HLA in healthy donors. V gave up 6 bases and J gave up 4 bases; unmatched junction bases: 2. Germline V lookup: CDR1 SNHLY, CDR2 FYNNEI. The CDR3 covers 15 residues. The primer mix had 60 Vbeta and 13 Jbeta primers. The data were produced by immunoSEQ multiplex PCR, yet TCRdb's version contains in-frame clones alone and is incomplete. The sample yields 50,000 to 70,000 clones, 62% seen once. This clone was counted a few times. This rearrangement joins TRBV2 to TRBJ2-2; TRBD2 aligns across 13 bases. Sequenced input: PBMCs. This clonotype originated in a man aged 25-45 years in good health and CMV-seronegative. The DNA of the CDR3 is TGTGCCAGCAGCACTAGCGGGGGGGGCACCGGGGAGCTGTTTTTT. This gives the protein CASSTSGGGTGELFF.